The 19 T cell receptor beta chains in this list originate from one sample, sequenced in a study of blood T cell repertoires in COVID-19. The assay was immunoSEQ multiplex PCR, and TCRdb's table has in-frame clones only and misses some. Of 400,000 to 500,000 clones in the sample, around 87% are singletons; the top ten hold 1.8%. Sequenced material: PBMCs or T cells enriched from blood (not recorded which). Source of these receptors: a woman aged 40 to 50 who had recovered from COVID-19.

The rearrangement uses TRBV29-1 and TRBJ1-1, with D maybe TRBD1 (5 bases). CDR1 and CDR2 (germline): SQVTM, ANQGSEA. The CDR3 sequence is 13 residues long. Trimming left V 4 bases short and J 1 base short, with 10 bases between. The CDR3 loop is CSVGRGGNTEAFF. The CDR3 DNA reads as TGCAGCGTTGGAAGGGGCGGGAACACTGAAGCTTTCTTT. The full variable domain, rest sourced from reference TRBV29-1 and TRBJ1-1, is SAVISQKPSRDICQRGTSLTIQCQVDSQVTMMFWYRQQPGQSLTLIATANQGSEATYESGFVIDKFPISRPNLTFSTLTVSNMSPEDSSIYLCSVGRGGNTEAFFGQGTRLTVV.

The CDR3 DNA reads as TGTGCCAGCAGTGAAACAATGAGGCGGGGCGCTACAACTAATGAAAAACTGTTTTTT. Its protein is CASSETMRRGATTNEKLFF. This chain links TRBV6-1 with TRBJ1-4; D may be TRBD1 (5 bases). V was trimmed by 2 bases and J by 0 bases, leaving 19 bases between them. Germline V gene lookup returns CDR1 MNHNS and CDR2 SASEGT. CDR3 length equals 19 residues.

This clone was seen once. This specimen includes other DNA sequences encoding the same CDR3. The chain links TRBV9 to TRBJ2-7, with TRBD1 as a possible D gene (6 bases). Germline loops: CDR1 SGDLS, CDR2 YYNGEE. V gave up 0 bases and J gave up 1 base, with 11 bases separating them. This CDR3 region has 15 residues. Here the CDR3 reads CASSVGGTRSYEQYF. CDR3 sequence (DNA): TGTGCCAGCAGCGTAGGAGGGACACGATCCTACGAGCAGTACTTC.

CDR3 residues: CASRRTSGSLTDTQYF. In DNA, the CDR3 is TGTGCCAGTAGGAGGACTAGCGGGAGTTTAACAGATACGCAGTATTTT. The chain recombines TRBV19 with TRBJ2-3, with TRBD2 identical over 13 bases. CDR3 length: 16 residues. Germline assignment: CDR1 LNHDA and CDR2 SQIVND (reference sequence). Trimming at V came to 6 bases and at J to 3 bases, leaving 6 bases not matched to a gene.

The V and J genes are TRBV19 and TRBJ1-1, with D unclear. The germline V gene has CDR1 LNHDA and CDR2 SQIVND (reference sequence). The CDR3 totals 16 residues. Trimming shortened V by 5 bases and J by 3 bases, and 19 bases separated the two germline ends. CDR3: CASSPLRAAGDTEAFF. Here the CDR3 DNA reads TGTGCCAGTAGTCCCCTCCGGGCAGCCGGGGACACTGAAGCTTTCTTT.

This clone was observed a handful of times. The chain joins TRBV7-9 to TRBJ2-5, with D perhaps matching TRBD1 (6 bases). The germline CDR1 and CDR2 sequences are SEHNR and FQNEAQ (reference sequence). Trimming removed 5 bases at V and 4 bases at J, with 11 bases between. CDR3 length: 13 residues. CDR3 region: CASSITGLETQYF. The CDR3 coding sequence is TGTGCCAGCAGCATAACAGGGTTAGAGACCCAGTACTTC.

V gene TRBV5-4 combines with J gene TRBJ1-6; 7 nucleotides align to TRBD1. CDR3 length: 14 residues. Trimming at V came to 2 bases and at J to 8 bases, leaving 4 bases not matched to a gene. Germline assignment: CDR1 SGHNT and CDR2 YYREEE (reference sequence). This CDR3 is CASSLQGSDSPLHF. DNA for the CDR3: TGTGCCAGCAGCTTACAGGGGAGCGATTCACCCCTCCACTTT.

The V and J genes are TRBV7-6 and TRBJ2-7; TRBD1 is a possible D gene (6 bases). Trimming took 1 base from V and 2 from J, leaving 15 bases between them. CDR1 and CDR2 (germline): SGHVS, FNYEAQ. This CDR3 is built from 16 residues. CDR3 region: CASSLGRQVSAYEQYF. In nucleotides, the CDR3 is TGTGCCAGCAGCTTAGGGAGACAGGTCTCCGCCTACGAGCAGTACTTC.

V is TRBV20-1 and J is TRBJ2-3, with D possibly matching TRBD2 (5 bases). Germline loops: CDR1 DFQATT, CDR2 SNEGSKA (reference sequence). The CDR3 contains 11 residues. V lost 8 bases, J lost 5 bases, and 11 bases lay in between. CDR3 DNA: TGCAGTCCCTTTCGGGGAGATACGCAGTATTTT. It codes for CSPFRGDTQYF.

The chain employs TRBV7-9 and TRBJ2-3, with D hard to call. V was cut by 1 base and J by 0 bases, with 5 bases left in between. Germline-derived CDR1 and CDR2 are SEHNR and FQNEAQ (reference sequence). The CDR3 is 14 residues long. The CDR3 DNA is TGTGCCAGCAGCTTAGATGGCAGCACAGATACGCAGTATTTT. Translation: CASSLDGSTDTQYF.

This chain uses TRBV6-5 with TRBJ1-2, with D unresolved. This CDR3 is built from 13 residues. The germline V gene has CDR1 MNHEY and CDR2 SVGAGI. V was shortened by 4 bases and J by 2 bases, with 8 bases between the two germline ends. The CDR3 DNA follows: TGTGCCAGCAGTTCAGGTCGCAACTATGGCTACACCTTC. Protein product: CASSSGRNYGYTF.

This sequence joins TRBV19 and TRBJ2-5, with D perhaps TRBD2 (6 bases). CDR3 length: 13 residues. Trimming took off 5 bases at V and 3 bases at J, with 10 bases between the two ends. Germline V gene lookup returns CDR1 LNHDA and CDR2 SQIVND (reference sequence). The CDR3 DNA is TGTGCCAGTAGTGATAGCGGTAAAGAGACCCAGTACTTC. Translation gives CASSDSGKETQYF.

The rearrangement links TRBV18 to TRBJ2-7; the D is unclear. Germline V gene lookup returns CDR1 KGHSH and CDR2 LQKENI. The CDR3 length is 14 residues. V was pared by 4 bases and J by 0 bases, with 10 bases between. CDR3 nucleotides: TGTGCCAGCTCACGTGAAGCAAGCTCCTACGAGCAGTACTTC. It encodes CASSREASSYEQYF.

This clone was seen a few times. The rearrangement joins TRBV29-1 to TRBJ1-2; D remains unclear. This CDR3 spans 13 amino acids. The germline V and J ends were trimmed by 4 bases and 2 bases, with 11 bases remaining between them. Germline CDR1 reads SQVTM; CDR2 reads ANQGSEA. The CDR3 bases are TGCAGCGTTGTAGTATCAGGCAACTATGGCTACACCTTC. Encoded protein: CSVVVSGNYGYTF.

The chain carries TRBV30 and TRBJ1-2; the D gene is possibly TRBD1 (5 bases). V dropped 8 bases and J dropped 6 bases, with 13 bases sitting between them. CDR3 length equals 11 residues. The germline V gene encodes CDR1 GTSNPN and CDR2 SVGIG (reference sequence). This CDR3 reads CANGGADGYTF. CDR3 nucleotide sequence: TGTGCCAACGGTGGGGCAGATGGCTACACCTTC. The full variable domain, completed using reference TRBV30 and TRBJ1-2, is SQTIHQWPATLVQPVGSPLSLECTVEGTSNPNLYWYRQAAGRGLQLLFYSVGIGQISSEVPQNLSASRPQDRQFILSSKKLLLSDSGFYLCANGGADGYTFGSGTRLTVV.

J is TRBJ2-7 and V is TRBV15; 10 bases line up with TRBD1. Germline V CDR1 and CDR2: LNHNV, YYDKDF (reference sequence). Trimming cost V 1 base and J 3 bases; bases outside gene matches: 3. CDR3 length: 15 residues. The CDR3 nucleotides read TGTGCCACCAGCAGAGCCGGGACAGGGGTCTACGAGCAGTACTTC. Protein sequence: CATSRAGTGVYEQYF.

Of note for this clone: Germline is not matched at one junction end, which may reflect a read error. The CDR3 loop reads CASSFTGTEIGNF. The CDR3 coding sequence is TGTGCCAGCAGCTTTACCGGGACAGAGATCGGGAACTTC. This chain connects TRBV12-3 or TRBV12-4 to TRBJ2-4; 7 nucleotides agree with TRBD1. This CDR3 region has 13 residues.

The rearrangement joins TRBV10-3 to TRBJ2-1; no reliable D call. This CDR3 region has 13 residues. Germline V gene data show CDR1 as ENHRY and CDR2 as SYGVKD. The V end lost 2 bases, the J end lost 8 bases, and 10 bases lay between the germline ends. The CDR3 sequence: CAISEGSPDEQFF. As DNA, the CDR3 is TGTGCCATCAGTGAGGGCTCCCCCGATGAGCAGTTCTTC.

The V and J genes are TRBV24-1 and TRBJ2-1, with TRBD1 as a possible D gene (6 bases). Germline V gives CDR1 KGHDR, CDR2 SFDVKD. The CDR3 contains 18 residues. The germline V and J ends were trimmed by 1 base and 0 bases, with 15 bases remaining between them. CDR3 amino acids: CATSDFRGQWSSYNEQFF. The CDR3 nucleotides read TGTGCCACCAGTGATTTCAGAGGACAGTGGAGCTCCTACAATGAGCAGTTCTTC.